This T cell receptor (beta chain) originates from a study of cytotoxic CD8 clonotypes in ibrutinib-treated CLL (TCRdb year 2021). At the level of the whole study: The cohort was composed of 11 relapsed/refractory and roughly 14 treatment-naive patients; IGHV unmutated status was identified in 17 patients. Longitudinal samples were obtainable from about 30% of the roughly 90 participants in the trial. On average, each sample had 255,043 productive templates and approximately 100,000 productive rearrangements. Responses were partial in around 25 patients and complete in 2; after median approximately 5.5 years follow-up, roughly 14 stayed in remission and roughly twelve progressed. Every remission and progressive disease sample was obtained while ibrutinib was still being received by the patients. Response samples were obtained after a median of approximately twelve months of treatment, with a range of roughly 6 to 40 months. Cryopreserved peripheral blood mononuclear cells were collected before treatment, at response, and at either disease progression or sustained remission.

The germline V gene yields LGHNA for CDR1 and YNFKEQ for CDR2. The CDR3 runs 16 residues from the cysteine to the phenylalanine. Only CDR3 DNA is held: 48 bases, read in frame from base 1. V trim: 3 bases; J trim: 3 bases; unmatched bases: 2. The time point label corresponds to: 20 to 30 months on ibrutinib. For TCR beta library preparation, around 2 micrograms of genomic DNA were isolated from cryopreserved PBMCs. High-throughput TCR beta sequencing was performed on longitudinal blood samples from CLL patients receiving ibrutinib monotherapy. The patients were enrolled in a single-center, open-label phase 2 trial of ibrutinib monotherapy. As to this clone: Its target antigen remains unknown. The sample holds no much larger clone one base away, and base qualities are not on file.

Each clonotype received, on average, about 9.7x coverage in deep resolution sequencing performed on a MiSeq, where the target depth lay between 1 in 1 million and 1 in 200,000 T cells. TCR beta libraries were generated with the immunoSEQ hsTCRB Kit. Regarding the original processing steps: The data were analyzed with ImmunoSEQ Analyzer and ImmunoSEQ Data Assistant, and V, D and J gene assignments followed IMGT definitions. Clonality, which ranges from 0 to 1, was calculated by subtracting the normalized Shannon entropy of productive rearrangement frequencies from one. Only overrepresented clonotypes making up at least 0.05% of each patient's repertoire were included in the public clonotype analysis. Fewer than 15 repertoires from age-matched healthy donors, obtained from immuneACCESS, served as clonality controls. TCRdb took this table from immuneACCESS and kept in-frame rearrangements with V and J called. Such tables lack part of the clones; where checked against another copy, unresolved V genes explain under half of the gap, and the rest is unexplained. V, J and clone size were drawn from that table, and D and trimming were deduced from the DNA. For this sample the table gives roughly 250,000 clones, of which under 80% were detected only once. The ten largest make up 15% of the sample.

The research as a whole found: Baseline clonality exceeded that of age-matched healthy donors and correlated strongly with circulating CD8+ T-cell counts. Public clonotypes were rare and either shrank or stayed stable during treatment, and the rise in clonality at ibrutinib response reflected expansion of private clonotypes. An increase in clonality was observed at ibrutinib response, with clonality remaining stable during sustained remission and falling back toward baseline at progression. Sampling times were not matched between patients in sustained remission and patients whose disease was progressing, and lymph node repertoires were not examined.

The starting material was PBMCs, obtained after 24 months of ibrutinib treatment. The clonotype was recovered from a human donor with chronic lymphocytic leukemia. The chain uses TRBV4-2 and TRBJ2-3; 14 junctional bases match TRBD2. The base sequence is TGTGCCAGCAGCCACCGGACTAGCGGGAGGACAGATACGCAGTATTTT. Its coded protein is CASSHRTSGRTDTQYF.